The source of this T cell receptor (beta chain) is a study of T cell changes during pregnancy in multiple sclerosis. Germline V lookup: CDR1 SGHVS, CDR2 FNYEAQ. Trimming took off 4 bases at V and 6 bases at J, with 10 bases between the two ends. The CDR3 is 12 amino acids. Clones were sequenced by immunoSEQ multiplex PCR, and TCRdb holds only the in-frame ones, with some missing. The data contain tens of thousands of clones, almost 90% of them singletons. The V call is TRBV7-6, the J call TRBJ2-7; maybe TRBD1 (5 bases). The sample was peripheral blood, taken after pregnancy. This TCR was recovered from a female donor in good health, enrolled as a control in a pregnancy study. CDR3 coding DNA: TGTGCCAGCAGCTACCAGGGTAGCGAGCAGTACTTC. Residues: CASSYQGSEQYF.